This is a list of T cell receptor beta chains from one sample in a study of shared clonotypes between healthy human individuals. TCRdb keeps only in-frame clones here, not all; method: immunoSEQ multiplex PCR. The repertoire has 760,000 or so clones, around 96% of them found once; the top ten carry less than 0.25%. The sample taken for sequencing was naive CD8+ T cells sorted from blood. The receptors originated from a man aged 25-45 years in good health. Both conserved end residues are part of each CDR3. D genes are given only for firm matches. Rows give clone size only sometimes, using once, few, many, or a class for an expanded clone.

TRBV4-3	.	TRBD1	TRBJ2-7	TGCGCCAGCAGCCAGGACAGGGGTCAAATCTACGAGCAGTACTTC	CASSQDRGQIYEQYF
TRBV29-1	.	.	TRBJ2-7	TGCAGCGTCCTACAAGTACAGGACTACGAGCAGTACTTC	CSVLQVQDYEQYF
TRBV11-2	.	TRBD2	TRBJ2-1	TGTGCCAGCAGCGCTAGCGGGAGGAGGAATGAGCAGTTCTTC	CASSASGRRNEQFF
TRBV30	once	.	TRBJ1-4	TGTGCCTGGAGTGTATTCGCTAATGAAAAACTGTTTTTT	CAWSVFANEKLFF
TRBV15	few	.	TRBJ2-1	TGTGCCACCAGTCCGGACTTTCACAATGAGCAGTTCTTC	CATSPDFHNEQFF
TRBV30	.	TRBD2	TRBJ2-7	TGTGCCTGGAGTGAGACTAGCACCTCAGACGAGCAGTACTTC	CAWSETSTSDEQYF
TRBV14	.	.	TRBJ1-1	TGTGCCAGCGCGGAAATTGGGAACACTGAAGCTTTCTTT	CASAEIGNTEAFF
TRBV9	.	.	TRBJ2-1	TGTGCCAGCAGCGTAGAATCCTCGGGACTCCGCAATGAGCAGTTCTTC	CASSVESSGLRNEQFF
TRBV5-5	.	.	TRBJ1-2	TGTGCCAGCAGCCTCAGTGGTTATGGCTACACCTTC	CASSLSGYGYTF
TRBV14	.	.	TRBJ2-7	TGTGCCAGCAGCCACTCGGGGGATCCCTACGAGCAGTACTTC	CASSHSGDPYEQYF
TRBV7-8	once	TRBD2	TRBJ2-1	TGTGCCAGCAGCCCCTTAGCGGGAGCGGGGGATGAGCAGTTCTTC	CASSPLAGAGDEQFF
TRBV7-9	once	TRBD1	TRBJ1-1	TGTGCCAGCAGCTTAACAACAGGGGCCACTGAAGCTTTCTTT	CASSLTTGATEAFF
TRBV7-9	.	.	TRBJ1-5	TGTGCCAGCCAAACAGCAGGGGGCAATCAGCCCCAGCATTTT	CASQTAGGNQPQHF
TRBV13	once	TRBD1	TRBJ2-1	TGTGCCAGCAGCTTAATCCAGGGGGTATACAATGAGCAGTTCTTC	CASSLIQGVYNEQFF